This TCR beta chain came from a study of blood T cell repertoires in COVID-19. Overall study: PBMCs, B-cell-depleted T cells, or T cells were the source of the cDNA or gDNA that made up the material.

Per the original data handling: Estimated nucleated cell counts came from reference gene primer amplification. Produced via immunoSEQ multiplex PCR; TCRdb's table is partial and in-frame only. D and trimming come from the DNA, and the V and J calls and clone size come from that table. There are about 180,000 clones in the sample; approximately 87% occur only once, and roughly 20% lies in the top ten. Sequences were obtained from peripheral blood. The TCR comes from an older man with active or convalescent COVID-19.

This chain's CDR3 is CASSTVRRGENTGELFF. CDR3 DNA sequence: TGTGCCAGTAGTACCGTTCGTCGGGGGGAGAACACCGGGGAGCTGTTTTTT. The rearrangement joins TRBV19 to TRBJ2-2; 7 bases map to TRBD2. Germline assignment: CDR1 LNHDA and CDR2 SQIVND (reference sequence). The CDR3 covers 17 residues. Trimming cost V 4 bases and J 1 base; bases outside gene matches: 9.